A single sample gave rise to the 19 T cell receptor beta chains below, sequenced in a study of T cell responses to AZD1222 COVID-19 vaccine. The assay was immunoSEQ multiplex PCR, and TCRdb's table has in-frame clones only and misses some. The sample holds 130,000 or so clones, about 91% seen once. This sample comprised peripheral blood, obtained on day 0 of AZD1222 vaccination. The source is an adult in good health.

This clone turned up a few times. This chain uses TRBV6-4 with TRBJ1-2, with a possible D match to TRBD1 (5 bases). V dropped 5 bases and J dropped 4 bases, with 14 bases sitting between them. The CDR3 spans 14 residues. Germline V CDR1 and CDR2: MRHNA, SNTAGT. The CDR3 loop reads CASSPMQGPYGYTF. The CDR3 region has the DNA TGTGCCAGCAGTCCGATGCAGGGCCCCTATGGCTACACCTTC.

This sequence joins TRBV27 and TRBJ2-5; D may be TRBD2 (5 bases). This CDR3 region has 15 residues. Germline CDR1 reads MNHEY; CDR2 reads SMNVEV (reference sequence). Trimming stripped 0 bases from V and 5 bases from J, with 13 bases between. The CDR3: CASSLSKLAVETQYF. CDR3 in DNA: TGTGCCAGCAGTTTATCGAAGCTAGCTGTGGAGACCCAGTACTTC.

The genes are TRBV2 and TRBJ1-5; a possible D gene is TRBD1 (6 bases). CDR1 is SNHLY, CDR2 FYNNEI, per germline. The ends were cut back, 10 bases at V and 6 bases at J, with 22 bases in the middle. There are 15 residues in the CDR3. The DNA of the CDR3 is TGTGCCACCGCCCTGGCAACAGGGAAGGGTCAGCCCCAGCATTTT. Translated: CATALATGKGQPQHF.

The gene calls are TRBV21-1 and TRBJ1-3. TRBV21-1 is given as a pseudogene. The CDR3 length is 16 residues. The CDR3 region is CASSKASGFHGNTIYF. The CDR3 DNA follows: TGTGCCAGCAGCAAAGCTAGCGGGTTTCATGGGAACACCATATATTTT.

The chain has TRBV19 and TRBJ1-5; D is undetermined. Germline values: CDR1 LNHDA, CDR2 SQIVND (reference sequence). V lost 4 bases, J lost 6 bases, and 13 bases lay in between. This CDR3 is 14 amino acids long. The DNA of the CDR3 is TGTGCCAGTAGTAGGGTCGGGGTAAGTCAGCCCCAGCATTTT. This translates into CASSRVGVSQPQHF.

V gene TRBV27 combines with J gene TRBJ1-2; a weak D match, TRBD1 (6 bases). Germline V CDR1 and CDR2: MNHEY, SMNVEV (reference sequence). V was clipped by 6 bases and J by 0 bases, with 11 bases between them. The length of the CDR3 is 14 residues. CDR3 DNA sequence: TGTGCCAGCAGGCTACAGGGTTCTAACTATGGCTACACCTTC. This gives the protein CASRLQGSNYGYTF.

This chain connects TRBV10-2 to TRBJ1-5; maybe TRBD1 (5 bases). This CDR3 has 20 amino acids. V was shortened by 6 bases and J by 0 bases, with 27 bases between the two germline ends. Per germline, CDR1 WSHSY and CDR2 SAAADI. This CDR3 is CASRPNSGTTARDSNQPQHF. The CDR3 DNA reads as TGCGCCAGCAGGCCCAACTCCGGGACCACGGCCCGAGATAGCAATCAGCCCCAGCATTTT.

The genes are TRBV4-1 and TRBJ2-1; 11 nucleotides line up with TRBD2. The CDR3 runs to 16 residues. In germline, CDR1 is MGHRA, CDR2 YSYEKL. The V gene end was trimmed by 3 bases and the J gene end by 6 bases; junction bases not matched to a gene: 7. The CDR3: CASSQSSGTSGNEQFF. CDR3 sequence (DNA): TGCGCCAGCAGCCAGTCCTCCGGGACTAGCGGCAATGAGCAGTTCTTC.

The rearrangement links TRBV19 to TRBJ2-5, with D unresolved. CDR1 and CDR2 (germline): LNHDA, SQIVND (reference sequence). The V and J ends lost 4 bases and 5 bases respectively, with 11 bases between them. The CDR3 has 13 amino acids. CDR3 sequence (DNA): TGTGCCAGTAGTAACTCGATGGAGGAGACCCAGTACTTC. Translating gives CASSNSMEETQYF.

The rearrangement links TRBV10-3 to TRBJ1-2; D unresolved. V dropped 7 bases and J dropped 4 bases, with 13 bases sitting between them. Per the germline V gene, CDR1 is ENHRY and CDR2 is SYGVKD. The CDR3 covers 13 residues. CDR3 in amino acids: CAITPAGPYGYTF. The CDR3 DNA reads TGTGCCATCACCCCAGCAGGCCCCTATGGCTACACCTTC.

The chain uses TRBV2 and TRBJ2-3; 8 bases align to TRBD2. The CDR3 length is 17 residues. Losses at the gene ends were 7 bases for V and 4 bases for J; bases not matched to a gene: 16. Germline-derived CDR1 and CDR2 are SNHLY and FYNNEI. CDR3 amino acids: CASTKAAGLVSPDTQYF. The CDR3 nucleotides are TGTGCCAGCACCAAAGCTGCGGGACTAGTGTCTCCAGATACGCAGTATTTT.

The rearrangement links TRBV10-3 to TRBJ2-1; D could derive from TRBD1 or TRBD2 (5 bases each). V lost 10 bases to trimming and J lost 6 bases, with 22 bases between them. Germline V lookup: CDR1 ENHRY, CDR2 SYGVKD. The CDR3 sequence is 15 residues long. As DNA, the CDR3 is TGTGCCACCGTAGGCGGGCTAAGAGGGGTCAATGAGCAGTTCTTC. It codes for CATVGGLRGVNEQFF.

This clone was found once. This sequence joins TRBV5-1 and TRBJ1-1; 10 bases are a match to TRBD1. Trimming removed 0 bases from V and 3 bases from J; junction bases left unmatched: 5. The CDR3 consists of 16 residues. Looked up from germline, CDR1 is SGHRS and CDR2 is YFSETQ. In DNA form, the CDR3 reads TGCGCCAGCAGCTTGGAACCGGGACAGGGGTACACTGAAGCTTTCTTT. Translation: CASSLEPGQGYTEAFF.

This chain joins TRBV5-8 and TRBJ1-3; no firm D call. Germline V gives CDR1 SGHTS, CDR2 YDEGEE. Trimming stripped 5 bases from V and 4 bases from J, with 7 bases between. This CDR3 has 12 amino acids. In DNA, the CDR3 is TGTGCCAGCAGACCCGGCGGAAACACCATATATTTT. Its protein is CASRPGGNTIYF.

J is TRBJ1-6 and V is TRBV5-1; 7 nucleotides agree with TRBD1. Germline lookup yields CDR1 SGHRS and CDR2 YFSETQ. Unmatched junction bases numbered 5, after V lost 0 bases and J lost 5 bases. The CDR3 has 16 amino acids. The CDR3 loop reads CASSLALGTDNSPLHF. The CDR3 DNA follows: TGCGCCAGCAGCTTGGCCCTCGGGACAGATAATTCACCCCTCCACTTT.

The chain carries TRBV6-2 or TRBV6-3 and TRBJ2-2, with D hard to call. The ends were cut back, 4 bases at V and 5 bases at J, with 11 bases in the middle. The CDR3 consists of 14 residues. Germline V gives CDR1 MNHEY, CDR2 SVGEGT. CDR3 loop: CASSSAGGTGELFF. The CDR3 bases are TGTGCCAGCAGTTCCGCCGGCGGTACCGGGGAGCTGTTTTTT.

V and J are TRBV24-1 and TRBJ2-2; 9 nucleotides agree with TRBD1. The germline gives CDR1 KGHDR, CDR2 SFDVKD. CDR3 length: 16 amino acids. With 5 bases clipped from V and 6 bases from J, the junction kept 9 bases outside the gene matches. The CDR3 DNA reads TGTGCCACCAGTGTCCCGGGACAGGGCTCAGCCGGGGAGCTGTTTTTT. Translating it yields CATSVPGQGSAGELFF.

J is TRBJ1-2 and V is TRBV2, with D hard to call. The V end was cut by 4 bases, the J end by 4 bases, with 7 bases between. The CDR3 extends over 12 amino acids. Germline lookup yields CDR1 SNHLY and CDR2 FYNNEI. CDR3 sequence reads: CASSGEFYGYTF. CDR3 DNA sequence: TGTGCCAGCAGTGGAGAATTCTATGGCTACACCTTC.

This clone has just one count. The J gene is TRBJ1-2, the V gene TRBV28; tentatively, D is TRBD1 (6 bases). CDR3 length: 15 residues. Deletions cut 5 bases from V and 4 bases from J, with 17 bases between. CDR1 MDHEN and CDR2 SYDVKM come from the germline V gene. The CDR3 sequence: CASSPTTTGTYGYTF. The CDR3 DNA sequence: TGTGCCAGCAGTCCCACTACCACAGGGACCTATGGCTACACCTTC.